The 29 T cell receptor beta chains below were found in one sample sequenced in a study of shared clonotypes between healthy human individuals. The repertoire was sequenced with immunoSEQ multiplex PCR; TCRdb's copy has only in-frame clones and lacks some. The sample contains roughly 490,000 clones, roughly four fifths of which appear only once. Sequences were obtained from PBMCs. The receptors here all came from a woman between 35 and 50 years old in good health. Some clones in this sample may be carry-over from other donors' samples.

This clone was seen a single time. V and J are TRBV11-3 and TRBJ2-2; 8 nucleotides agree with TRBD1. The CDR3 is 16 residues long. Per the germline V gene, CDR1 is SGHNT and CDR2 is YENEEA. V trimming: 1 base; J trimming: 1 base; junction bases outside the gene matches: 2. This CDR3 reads CASSLAGGENTGELFF. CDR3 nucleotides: TGTGCCAGCAGCTTAGCAGGGGGCGAGAACACCGGGGAGCTGTTTTTT.

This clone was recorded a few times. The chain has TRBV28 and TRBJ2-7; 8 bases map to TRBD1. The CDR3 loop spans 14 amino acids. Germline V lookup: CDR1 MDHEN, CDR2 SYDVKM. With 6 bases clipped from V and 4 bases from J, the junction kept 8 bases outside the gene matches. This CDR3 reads CASRFDRGVYEQYF. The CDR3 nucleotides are TGTGCCAGCAGGTTCGACAGGGGCGTATACGAGCAGTACTTC.

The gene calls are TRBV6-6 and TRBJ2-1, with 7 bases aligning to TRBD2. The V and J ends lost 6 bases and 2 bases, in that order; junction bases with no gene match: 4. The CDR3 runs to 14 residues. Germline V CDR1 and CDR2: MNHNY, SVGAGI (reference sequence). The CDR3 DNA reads TGTGCCAGCAGCCGTGGGGGGGCCTACAATGAGCAGTTCTTC. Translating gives CASSRGGAYNEQFF.

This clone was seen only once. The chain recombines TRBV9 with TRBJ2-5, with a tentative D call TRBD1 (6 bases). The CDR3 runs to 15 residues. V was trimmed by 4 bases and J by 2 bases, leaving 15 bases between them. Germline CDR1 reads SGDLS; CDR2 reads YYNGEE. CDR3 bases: TGTGCCAGCAGCCCGTCAGGGGCCTATCAAGAGACCCAGTACTTC. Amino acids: CASSPSGAYQETQYF.

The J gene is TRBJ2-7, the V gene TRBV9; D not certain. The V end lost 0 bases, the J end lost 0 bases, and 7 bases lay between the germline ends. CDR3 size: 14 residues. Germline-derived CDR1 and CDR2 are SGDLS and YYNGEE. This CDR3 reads CASSVAAVSYEQYF. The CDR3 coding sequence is TGTGCCAGCAGCGTAGCGGCGGTCTCCTACGAGCAGTACTTC.

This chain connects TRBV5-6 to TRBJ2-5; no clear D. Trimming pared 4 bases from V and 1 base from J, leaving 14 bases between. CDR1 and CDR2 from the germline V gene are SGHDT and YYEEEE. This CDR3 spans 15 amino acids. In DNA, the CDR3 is TGTGCCAGCAGCCGTAAACTCCGTCCCCAAGAGACCCAGTACTTC. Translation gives CASSRKLRPQETQYF.

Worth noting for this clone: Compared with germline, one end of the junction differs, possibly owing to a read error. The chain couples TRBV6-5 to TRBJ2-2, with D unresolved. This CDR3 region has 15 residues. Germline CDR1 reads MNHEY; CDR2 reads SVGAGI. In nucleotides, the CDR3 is TGTGCCAGCAGATACTTTAGCTGGGACACCGGGGAGCTGTTTTTT. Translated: CASRYFSWDTGELFF.

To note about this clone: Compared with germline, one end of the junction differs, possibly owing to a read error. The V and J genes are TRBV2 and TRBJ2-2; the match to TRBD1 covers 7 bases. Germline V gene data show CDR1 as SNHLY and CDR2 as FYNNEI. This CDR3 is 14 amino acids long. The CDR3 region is CASRQATGTGDLFF. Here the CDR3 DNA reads TGTGCCAGCAGGCAGGCGACAGGGACCGGGGATCTGTTTTTT.

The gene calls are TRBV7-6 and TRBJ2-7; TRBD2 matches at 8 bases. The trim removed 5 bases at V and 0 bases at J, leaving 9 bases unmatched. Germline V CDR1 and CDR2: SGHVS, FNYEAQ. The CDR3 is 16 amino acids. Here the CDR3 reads CASSPAGAGGSYEQYF. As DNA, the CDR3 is TGTGCCAGCAGCCCAGCGGGGGCGGGGGGCTCCTACGAGCAGTACTTC.

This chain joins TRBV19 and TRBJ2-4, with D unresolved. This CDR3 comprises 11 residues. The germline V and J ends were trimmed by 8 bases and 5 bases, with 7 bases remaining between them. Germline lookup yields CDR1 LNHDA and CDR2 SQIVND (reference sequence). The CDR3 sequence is CASRAENIQYF. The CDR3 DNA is TGTGCCAGTCGGGCCGAAAACATTCAGTACTTC. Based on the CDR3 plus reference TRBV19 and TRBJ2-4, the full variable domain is DGGITQSPKYLFRKEGQNVTLSCEQNLNHDAMYWYRQDPGQGLRLIYYSQIVNDFQKGDIAEGYSVSREKKESFPLTVTSAQKNPTAFYLCASRAENIQYFGAGTRLSVL.

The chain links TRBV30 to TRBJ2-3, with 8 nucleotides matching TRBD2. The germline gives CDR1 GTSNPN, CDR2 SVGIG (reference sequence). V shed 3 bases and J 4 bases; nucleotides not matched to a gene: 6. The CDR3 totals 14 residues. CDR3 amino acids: CAWRGGRSADTQYF. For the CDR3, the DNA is TGTGCCTGGAGAGGCGGGAGGTCCGCAGATACGCAGTATTTT.

This CDR3 reads CATSQGLSGANVLTF. The CDR3 nucleotides are TGTGCCACTAGCCAGGGGCTATCTGGGGCCAACGTCCTGACTTTC. This chain uses TRBV18 with TRBJ2-6; TRBD1 is a possible D gene (6 bases). V shed 10 bases and J shed 1 base, with 14 bases lying between them. The CDR3 runs to 15 residues. CDR1 and CDR2 from the germline V gene are KGHSH and LQKENI.

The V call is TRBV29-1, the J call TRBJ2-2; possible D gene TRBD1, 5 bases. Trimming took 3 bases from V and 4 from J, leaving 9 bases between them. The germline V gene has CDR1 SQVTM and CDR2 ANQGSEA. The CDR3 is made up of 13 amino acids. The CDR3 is CSVEPGITGELFF. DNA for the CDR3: TGCAGCGTTGAGCCAGGGATCACCGGGGAGCTGTTTTTT.

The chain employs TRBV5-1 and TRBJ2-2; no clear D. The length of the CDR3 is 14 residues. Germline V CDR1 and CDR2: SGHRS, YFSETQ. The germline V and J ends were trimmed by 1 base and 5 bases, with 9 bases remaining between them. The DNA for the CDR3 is TGCGCCAGCAGCTTGAGCAGACGAACCGGGGAGCTGTTTTTT. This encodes CASSLSRRTGELFF.

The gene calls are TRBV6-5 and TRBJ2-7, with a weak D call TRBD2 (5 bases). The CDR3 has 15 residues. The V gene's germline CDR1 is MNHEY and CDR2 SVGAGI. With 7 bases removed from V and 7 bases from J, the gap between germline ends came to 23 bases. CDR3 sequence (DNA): TGTGCCAGCACCCGACGGGCTAGCCACCCTTGGGAGCAGTACTTC. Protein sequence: CASTRRASHPWEQYF.

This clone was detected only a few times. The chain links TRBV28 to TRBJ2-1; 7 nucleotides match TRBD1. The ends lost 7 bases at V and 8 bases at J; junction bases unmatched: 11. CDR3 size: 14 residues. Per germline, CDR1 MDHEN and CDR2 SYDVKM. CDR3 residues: CASNTGAPLDEQFF. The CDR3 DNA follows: TGTGCCAGCAATACAGGGGCCCCCTTGGATGAGCAGTTCTTC.

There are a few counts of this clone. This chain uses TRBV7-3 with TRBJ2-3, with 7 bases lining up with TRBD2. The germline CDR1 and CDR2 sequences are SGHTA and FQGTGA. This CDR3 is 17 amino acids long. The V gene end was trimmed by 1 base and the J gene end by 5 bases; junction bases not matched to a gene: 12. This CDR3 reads CASSLNPAGSGVDTQYF. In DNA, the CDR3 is TGTGCCAGCAGCTTAAATCCAGCGGGATCTGGTGTAGATACGCAGTATTTT.

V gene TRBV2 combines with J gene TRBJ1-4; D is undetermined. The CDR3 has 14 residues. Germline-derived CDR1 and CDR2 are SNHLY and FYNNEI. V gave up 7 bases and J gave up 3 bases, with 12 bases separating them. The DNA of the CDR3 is TGTGCCAGCAAAGGAGGCCAACCTAATGAAAAACTGTTTTTT. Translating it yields CASKGGQPNEKLFF.

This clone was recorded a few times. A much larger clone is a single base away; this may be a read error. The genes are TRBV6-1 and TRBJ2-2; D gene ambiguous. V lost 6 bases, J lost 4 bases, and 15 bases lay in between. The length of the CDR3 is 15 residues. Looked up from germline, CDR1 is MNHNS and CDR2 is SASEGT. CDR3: CASRTSVTATGELFF. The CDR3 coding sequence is TGTGCCAGCAGGACCTCGGTCACGGCCACCGGGGAGCTGTTTTTT.

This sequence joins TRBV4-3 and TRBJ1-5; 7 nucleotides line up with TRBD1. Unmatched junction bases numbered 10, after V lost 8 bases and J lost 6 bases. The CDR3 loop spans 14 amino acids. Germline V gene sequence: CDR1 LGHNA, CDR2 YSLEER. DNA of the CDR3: TGCGCCAGCGGTGAAGGGGGCGCGGGTCAGCCCCAGCATTTT. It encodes CASGEGGAGQPQHF.

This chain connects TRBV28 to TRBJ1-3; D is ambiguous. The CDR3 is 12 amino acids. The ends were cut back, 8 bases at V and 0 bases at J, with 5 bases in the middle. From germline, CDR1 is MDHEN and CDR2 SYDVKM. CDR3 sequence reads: CASFSSGNTIYF. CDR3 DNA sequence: TGTGCCAGCTTTAGCTCTGGAAACACCATATATTTT.

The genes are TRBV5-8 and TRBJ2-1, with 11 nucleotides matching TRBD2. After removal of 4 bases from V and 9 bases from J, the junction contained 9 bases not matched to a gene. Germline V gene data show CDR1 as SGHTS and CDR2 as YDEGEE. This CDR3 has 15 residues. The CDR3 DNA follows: TGTGCCAGCAGCGTCCGACTAGCGGGAAAGGGTGAGCAGTTCTTC. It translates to CASSVRLAGKGEQFF.

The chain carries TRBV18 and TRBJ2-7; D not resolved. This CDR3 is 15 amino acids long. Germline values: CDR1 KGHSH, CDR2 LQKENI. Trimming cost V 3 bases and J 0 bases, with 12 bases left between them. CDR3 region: CASSPVRMVSYEQYF. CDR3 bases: TGTGCCAGCTCACCGGTAAGGATGGTCTCCTACGAGCAGTACTTC.

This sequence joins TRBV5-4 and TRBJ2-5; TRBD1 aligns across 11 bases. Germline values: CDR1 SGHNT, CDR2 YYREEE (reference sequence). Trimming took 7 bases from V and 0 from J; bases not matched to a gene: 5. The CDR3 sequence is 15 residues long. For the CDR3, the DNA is TGTGCCAGCGCAACGGACAGGGGGCACCAAGAGACCCAGTACTTC. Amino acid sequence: CASATDRGHQETQYF.

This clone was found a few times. The CDR3 here is CASSFDRQRLNTEAFF. The DNA for the CDR3 is TGTGCCAGCAGCTTTGACCGACAGCGACTGAACACTGAAGCTTTCTTT. This chain joins TRBV7-9 and TRBJ1-1, with D tentatively TRBD1 (5 bases). V lost 3 bases and J 0 bases, leaving 14 bases between the germline ends. Germline V lookup: CDR1 SEHNR, CDR2 FQNEAQ (reference sequence). The CDR3 runs to 16 residues.

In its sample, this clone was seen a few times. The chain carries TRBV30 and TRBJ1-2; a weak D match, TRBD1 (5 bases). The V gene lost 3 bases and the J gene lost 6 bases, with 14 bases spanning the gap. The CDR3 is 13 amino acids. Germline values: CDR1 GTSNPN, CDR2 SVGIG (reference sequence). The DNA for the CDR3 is TGTGCCTGGAGGGATCCTGGGACTAATGGCTACACCTTC. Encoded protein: CAWRDPGTNGYTF.

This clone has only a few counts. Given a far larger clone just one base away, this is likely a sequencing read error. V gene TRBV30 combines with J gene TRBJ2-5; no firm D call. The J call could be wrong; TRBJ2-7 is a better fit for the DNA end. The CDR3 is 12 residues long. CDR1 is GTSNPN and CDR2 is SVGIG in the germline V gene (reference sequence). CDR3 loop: CAWGRHPYEQYF. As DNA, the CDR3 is TGTGCCTGGGGTCGACACCCCTACGAGCAGTACTTC.

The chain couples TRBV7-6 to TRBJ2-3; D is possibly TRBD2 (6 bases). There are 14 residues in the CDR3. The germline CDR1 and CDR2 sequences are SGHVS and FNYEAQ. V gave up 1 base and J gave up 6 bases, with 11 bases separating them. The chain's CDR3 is CASSLVGGMDTQYF. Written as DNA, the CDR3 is TGTGCCAGCAGCTTAGTTGGCGGGATGGATACGCAGTATTTT.

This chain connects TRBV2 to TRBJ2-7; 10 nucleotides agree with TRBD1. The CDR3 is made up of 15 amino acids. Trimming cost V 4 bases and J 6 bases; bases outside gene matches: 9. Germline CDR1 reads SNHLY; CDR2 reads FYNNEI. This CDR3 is CASSVLRDRGFEQYF. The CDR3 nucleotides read TGTGCCAGCAGTGTCCTTCGGGACAGGGGTTTCGAGCAGTACTTC.